Shown below are 29 T cell receptor beta chains from a single sample sequenced in a study of T cell changes during pregnancy in multiple sclerosis. TCRdb's copy holds only in-frame clones and misses some; the assay was immunoSEQ multiplex PCR. The profile shows about 22,000 clones, over 65% of them singletons. Here the sequenced sample was CD8+ T cells from peripheral blood mononuclear cells, taken before pregnancy. Receptor source: a female donor with multiple sclerosis, enrolled in a pregnancy study.

The V call is TRBV10-3, the J call TRBJ2-7; 13 bases agree with TRBD2. CDR3 length equals 15 residues. From germline, CDR1 is ENHRY and CDR2 SYGVKD. V was pared by 9 bases and J by 0 bases, with 5 bases of the junction left unmatched. This CDR3 reads CAIGLAGESSYEQYF. The CDR3 nucleotides are TGTGCCATAGGACTAGCGGGAGAGTCCTCCTACGAGCAGTACTTC.

The chain recombines TRBV2 with TRBJ2-7; 10 bases fit TRBD1. Losses at the gene ends were 1 base for V and 2 bases for J; bases not matched to a gene: 2. Germline V CDR1 and CDR2: SNHLY, FYNNEI. The CDR3 is made up of 15 amino acids. The CDR3 sequence: CASSEVGQGAYEQYF. The CDR3 DNA sequence: TGTGCCAGCAGTGAAGTAGGACAGGGGGCCTACGAGCAGTACTTC. Full variable domain (outside the CDR3, taken from reference TRBV2 and TRBJ2-7): EPEVTQTPSHQVTQMGQEVILRCVPISNHLYFYWYRQILGQKVEFLVSFYNNEISEKSEIFDDQFSVERPDGSNFTLKIRSTKLEDSAMYFCASSEVGQGAYEQYFGPGTRLTVT.

V usage is TRBV7-9 and J usage is TRBJ2-1; tentatively, D is TRBD1 (5 bases). The CDR3 consists of 15 residues. Looked up from germline, CDR1 is SEHNR and CDR2 is FQNEAQ (reference sequence). Trimming removed 3 bases at V and 7 bases at J, with 16 bases between. The CDR3 reads CASSFGRQGRNEQFF. In DNA, the CDR3 is TGTGCCAGCAGCTTCGGTAGGCAGGGAAGGAATGAGCAGTTCTTC.

In regard to this clone: The sample carries other DNA sequences with the same CDR3. The chain couples TRBV6-1 to TRBJ2-1; the match to TRBD2 covers 11 bases. With V trimmed by 2 bases and J by 3 bases, 0 bases remained unmatched. The CDR3 length is 15 residues. Germline V gene sequence: CDR1 MNHNS, CDR2 SASEGT. CDR3 amino acids: CASSELAGGYNEQFF. DNA of the CDR3: TGTGCCAGCAGTGAACTAGCGGGAGGCTACAATGAGCAGTTCTTC.

The chain recombines TRBV4-2 with TRBJ2-1; 10 bases align to TRBD2. V dropped 0 bases and J dropped 8; count of bases not matched to a gene: 7. Germline CDR1 and CDR2: LGHNA and YNFKEQ. CDR3 length: 16 residues. The CDR3 coding sequence is TGTGCCAGCAGCCAAGATCAGGCTAGCGGGAGCGATGAGCAGTTCTTC. This encodes CASSQDQASGSDEQFF.

This clone was observed once. J is TRBJ2-5 and V is TRBV2, with 9 bases that match TRBD2. Germline V gene sequence: CDR1 SNHLY, CDR2 FYNNEI. The V gene end was trimmed by 3 bases and the J gene end by 4 bases; junction bases not matched to a gene: 9. This CDR3 is built from 16 residues. The CDR3 DNA follows: TGTGCCAGCAGTGACCTCGCGGGAGGGCCACGAGAGACCCAGTACTTC. This encodes CASSDLAGGPRETQYF.

This sequence joins TRBV7-7 and TRBJ2-5; possible D gene TRBD2, 5 bases. Germline CDR1 and CDR2: SSHAT and FNYEAQ (reference sequence). This CDR3 has 15 amino acids. CDR3 protein: CASAFGPLDQETQYF. As DNA, the CDR3 is TGTGCTAGCGCGTTCGGTCCTCTGGACCAAGAGACCCAGTACTTC.

V gene TRBV7-9 combines with J gene TRBJ2-7; 7 bases are a match to TRBD1. CDR1 is SEHNR and CDR2 is FQNEAQ in the germline V gene (reference sequence). The CDR3 is 16 amino acids. V shed 5 bases and J 0 bases; nucleotides not matched to a gene: 10. The CDR3 spells CASSHPRDRGSYEQYF. In nucleotides, the CDR3 is TGTGCCAGCAGCCACCCCCGGGACAGAGGCTCCTACGAGCAGTACTTC.

This clone is termed medium-sized. This sequence joins TRBV19 and TRBJ1-1; 9 nucleotides agree with TRBD1. V gave up 7 bases and J gave up 4 bases; unmatched junction bases: 13. CDR1 is LNHDA, CDR2 SQIVND, per germline (reference sequence). The CDR3 length is 16 residues. The DNA of the CDR3 is TGTGCCAGTACCGACCTACAGGGGGCTTTGTTCACTGAAGCTTTCTTT. Translating it yields CASTDLQGALFTEAFF.

The rearrangement joins TRBV5-6 to TRBJ2-1; no definite D call. Trimming took off 2 bases at V and 10 bases at J, with 7 bases between the two ends. Germline CDR1 reads SGHDT; CDR2 reads YYEEEE. This CDR3 contains 11 residues. The CDR3 loop reads CASSFRGEQFF. CDR3 in DNA: TGTGCCAGCAGCTTCAGAGGCGAGCAGTTCTTC.

This clone is medium-sized in the sample. The V gene is TRBV4-1, the J gene TRBJ2-7; possible D gene TRBD1, 6 bases. CDR1 is MGHRA and CDR2 is YSYEKL in the germline V gene. V lost 4 bases and J lost 4, with 14 bases in between. The length of the CDR3 is 14 residues. CDR3 sequence: CASSPGQTRYEQYF. In DNA form, the CDR3 reads TGCGCCAGCAGCCCCGGACAGACTCGATACGAGCAGTACTTC.

The chain employs TRBV4-2 and TRBJ1-1; 8 bases fit TRBD1. Per the germline V gene, CDR1 is LGHNA and CDR2 is YNFKEQ. This CDR3 region has 16 residues. Losses at the gene ends were 0 bases for V and 7 bases for J; bases not matched to a gene: 10. CDR3 sequence: CASSQESGRGHNEAFF. CDR3 in DNA: TGTGCCAGCAGCCAAGAAAGCGGCAGGGGGCATAATGAAGCTTTCTTT.

The chain is built from TRBV5-1 and TRBJ2-1, with 7 bases identical to TRBD1. The CDR3 is made up of 16 amino acids. Germline loops: CDR1 SGHRS, CDR2 YFSETQ. Losses at the gene ends were 3 bases for V and 3 bases for J; bases not matched to a gene: 9. The CDR3 DNA sequence: TGCGCCAGCAGCTGGCCTTTACAGGGGTTCTACAATGAGCAGTTCTTC. It translates to CASSWPLQGFYNEQFF.

This clone has only a few counts. The rearrangement links TRBV27 to TRBJ1-4; D call uncertain. There are 15 residues in the CDR3. V shed 3 bases and J shed 3 bases, with 11 bases lying between them. Germline V CDR1 and CDR2: MNHEY, SMNVEV (reference sequence). Written as DNA, the CDR3 is TGTGCCAGCAGTTTTGGAGTAGGATCTAATGAAAAACTGTTTTTT. Its translation is CASSFGVGSNEKLFF.

The V call is TRBV4-1, the J call TRBJ1-2, with D maybe TRBD1 (5 bases). Trimming left V 4 bases short and J 8 bases short, with 20 bases between. The germline V gene has CDR1 MGHRA and CDR2 YSYEKL. This CDR3 comprises 15 residues. The CDR3 DNA reads as TGCGCCAGCAGCCTCACAGGAGGGCAGGGACGGGGCTACACCTTC. Protein product: CASSLTGGQGRGYTF.

The chain links TRBV10-2 to TRBJ2-7, with D perhaps matching TRBD2 (6 bases). Germline V gene lookup returns CDR1 WSHSY and CDR2 SAAADI. The CDR3 extends over 16 amino acids. Trimming stripped 3 bases from V and 3 bases from J, with 18 bases between. Written as DNA, the CDR3 is TGCGCCAGCAGTGATGTGCGCAATAGCGGCAGCTACGAGCAGTACTTC. This codes for CASSDVRNSGSYEQYF.

This CDR3 is CASSSGTGIEQYF. In DNA, the CDR3 is TGTGCCAGCAGTTCCGGGACAGGGATTGAGCAGTACTTC. The chain has TRBV7-9 and TRBJ2-7; 9 bases agree with TRBD1. The V and J ends lost 6 bases and 7 bases, in that order; junction bases with no gene match: 7. Germline V CDR1 and CDR2: SEHNR, FQNEAQ (reference sequence). CDR3 length equals 13 residues.

This clone was recorded a few times. V is TRBV19 and J is TRBJ1-1, with a tentative D call TRBD1 (6 bases). Trimming shortened V by 7 bases and J by 0 bases, and 15 bases separated the two germline ends. In germline, CDR1 is LNHDA, CDR2 SQIVND (reference sequence). This CDR3 region has 15 residues. This chain's CDR3 is CASIRQVPLNTEAFF. The DNA for the CDR3 is TGTGCCAGTATTAGACAGGTTCCCTTGAACACTGAAGCTTTCTTT.

This clone was found once. V and J are TRBV19 and TRBJ2-7, with D perhaps matching TRBD1 (6 bases). Germline-derived CDR1 and CDR2 are LNHDA and SQIVND (reference sequence). The CDR3 covers 16 residues. The V gene lost 1 base and the J gene lost 3 bases, with 16 bases spanning the gap. The CDR3 DNA reads as TGTGCCAGTAGTATAGGCCCCCAGGGACACCTCTACGAGCAGTACTTC. It is translated as CASSIGPQGHLYEQYF.

The chain carries TRBV7-9 and TRBJ2-6; 9 nucleotides match TRBD1. The length of the CDR3 is 19 residues. The V segment lost 4 bases and the J segment 1 base; nucleotides outside the gene matches: 11. Germline CDR1 and CDR2: SEHNR and FQNEAQ (reference sequence). The CDR3 DNA follows: TGTGCCAGCAGCTCGTCCCCCGGGACAGGGAGTTCTGGGGCCAACGTCCTGACTTTC. Residues: CASSSSPGTGSSGANVLTF. The entire variable domain, with the rest obtained from reference TRBV7-9 and TRBJ2-6, is as follows: DTGVSQNPRHKITKRGQNVTFRCDPISEHNRLYWYRQTLGQGPEFLTYFQNEAQLEKSRLLSDRFSAERPKGSFSTLEIQRTEQGDSAMYLCASSSSPGTGSSGANVLTFGAGSRLTVL.

V is TRBV11-1 and J is TRBJ2-2, with 13 positions matching TRBD2. Trimming took 5 bases from V and 3 from J; bases not matched to a gene: 3. This CDR3 is built from 16 residues. CDR1 SGHAT and CDR2 FQDESV come from the germline V gene (reference sequence). This CDR3 reads CASSHGLAGDTGELFF. The CDR3 nucleotides are TGTGCCAGCAGCCACGGACTAGCGGGAGACACCGGGGAGCTGTTTTTT.

V is TRBV9 and J is TRBJ2-1; 8 bases are shared with TRBD1. V dropped 2 bases and J dropped 7; count of bases not matched to a gene: 8. The germline CDR1 and CDR2 sequences are SGDLS and YYNGEE. The CDR3 is made up of 15 amino acids. The DNA of the CDR3 is TGTGCCAGCAGCGTCTCAGGGACAGGAAATAATGAGCAGTTCTTC. This sequence encodes CASSVSGTGNNEQFF. The full variable domain, with the rest looked up from reference TRBV9 and TRBJ2-1, is DSGVTQTPKHLITATGQRVTLRCSPRSGDLSVYWYQQSLDQGLQFLIQYYNGEERAKGNILERFSAQQFPDLHSELNLSSLELGDSALYFCASSVSGTGNNEQFFGPGTRLTVL.

The chain combines TRBV10-3 with TRBJ2-1; 11 positions match TRBD2. Germline lookup yields CDR1 ENHRY and CDR2 SYGVKD. Losses at the gene ends were 0 bases for V and 2 bases for J; bases not matched to a gene: 3. The CDR3 extends over 17 amino acids. The DNA of the CDR3 is TGTGCCATCAGTGAGTCTTGGACTAGCGGGCCCTACAATGAGCAGTTCTTC. Encoded protein: CAISESWTSGPYNEQFF.

The V and J genes are TRBV6-5 and TRBJ2-3; 9 bases are a match to TRBD1. The germline V gene encodes CDR1 MNHEY and CDR2 SVGAGI. The CDR3 runs 16 residues. Losses at the gene ends were 2 bases for V and 3 bases for J; bases not matched to a gene: 6. CDR3 region: CASSYEGTGKTDTQYF. In nucleotides, the CDR3 is TGTGCCAGCAGTTACGAAGGGACAGGGAAAACAGATACGCAGTATTTT.

This clone was detected only a few times. The CDR3 sequence: CASRRMNTEAFF. As DNA, the CDR3 is TGTGCCAGCAGGAGGATGAACACTGAAGCTTTCTTT. The genes are TRBV5-6 and TRBJ1-1; D not resolved. Trimming removed 5 bases from V and 0 bases from J, with 5 bases in between. Germline V lookup: CDR1 SGHDT, CDR2 YYEEEE. The CDR3 contains 12 residues.

The chain uses TRBV27 and TRBJ1-1, with TRBD1 matching over 7 bases. Germline trimming cut 5 bases from V and 7 bases from J; bases unmatched to any gene: 13. The germline gives CDR1 MNHEY, CDR2 SMNVEV (reference sequence). There are 15 residues in the CDR3. CDR3 region: CASSLMKQGRGEAFF. DNA for the CDR3: TGTGCCAGCAGTCTCATGAAACAGGGGCGTGGTGAAGCTTTCTTT.

The chain joins TRBV9 to TRBJ2-5, with TRBD1 as a possible D gene (5 bases). The V end lost 3 bases, the J end lost 2 bases, and 11 bases lay between the germline ends. This CDR3 spans 14 amino acids. The germline gives CDR1 SGDLS, CDR2 YYNGEE. CDR3 loop: CASSGTGVQETQYF. The CDR3 region has the DNA TGTGCCAGCAGCGGTACAGGAGTTCAAGAGACCCAGTACTTC.

This rearrangement joins TRBV4-2 to TRBJ2-7; TRBD1 is a possible D gene (5 bases). Germline V gene lookup returns CDR1 LGHNA and CDR2 YNFKEQ. Between the trimmed V and J ends, which lost 1 base and 5 bases, there was a span of 15 bases. There are 15 residues in the CDR3. CDR3 amino acids: CASSQGPGRLNEQYF. DNA for the CDR3: TGTGCCAGCAGCCAAGGACCAGGGCGTTTGAACGAGCAGTACTTC.

The chain joins TRBV6-1 to TRBJ2-2, with TRBD1 identical over 7 bases. V was pared by 3 bases and J by 3 bases, with 1 base of the junction left unmatched. The CDR3 runs to 14 residues. Germline-derived CDR1 and CDR2 are MNHNS and SASEGT. The CDR3 sequence: CASSDDRDTGELFF. CDR3 nucleotides: TGTGCCAGCAGTGACGACAGGGACACCGGGGAGCTGTTTTTT.